This T cell receptor (beta chain) stems from a study of shared clonotypes between healthy human individuals. Profiled with immunoSEQ multiplex PCR; TCRdb holds only in-frame clones, not every one. The table shows 2,500,000 or so clones, with approximately 93% occurring only once. Study findings and constraints: The sole specimen, blood, was sampled, and tissue repertoires likely differ. It was the non-shared clonotypes that had lower generation probabilities than clonotypes shared by all four donors.

With respect to this clone: As yet, its antigen is unknown.

The CDR3 is 13 residues long. Germline values: CDR1 SGHNT, CDR2 YYREEE (reference sequence). V was clipped by 4 bases and J by 5 bases; unmatched bases: 6. The TCR comes from a man younger than 30 in good health. Some clones in this sample may be carry-over from other donors' samples. Sequencing used naive CD4+ T cells from PBMCs. Stated subset: CD45RA+ positively selected. V is TRBV5-4 and J is TRBJ2-7; TRBD1 agrees at 7 bases. For the CDR3, the DNA is TGTGCCAGCAGCCCGACAGGGTCTGACGAGCAGTACTTC. Its translation: CASSPTGSDEQYF.